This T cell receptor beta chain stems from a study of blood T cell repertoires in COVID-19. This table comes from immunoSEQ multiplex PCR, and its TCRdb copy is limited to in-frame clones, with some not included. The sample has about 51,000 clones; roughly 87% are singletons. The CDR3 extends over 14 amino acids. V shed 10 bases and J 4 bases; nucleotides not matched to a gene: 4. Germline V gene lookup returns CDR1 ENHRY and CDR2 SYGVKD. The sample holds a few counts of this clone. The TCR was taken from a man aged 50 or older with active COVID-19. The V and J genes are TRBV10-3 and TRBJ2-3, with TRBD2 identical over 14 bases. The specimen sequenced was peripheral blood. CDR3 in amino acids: CATGLAGVADTQYF. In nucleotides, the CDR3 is TGTGCCACGGGACTAGCGGGAGTCGCAGATACGCAGTATTTT.